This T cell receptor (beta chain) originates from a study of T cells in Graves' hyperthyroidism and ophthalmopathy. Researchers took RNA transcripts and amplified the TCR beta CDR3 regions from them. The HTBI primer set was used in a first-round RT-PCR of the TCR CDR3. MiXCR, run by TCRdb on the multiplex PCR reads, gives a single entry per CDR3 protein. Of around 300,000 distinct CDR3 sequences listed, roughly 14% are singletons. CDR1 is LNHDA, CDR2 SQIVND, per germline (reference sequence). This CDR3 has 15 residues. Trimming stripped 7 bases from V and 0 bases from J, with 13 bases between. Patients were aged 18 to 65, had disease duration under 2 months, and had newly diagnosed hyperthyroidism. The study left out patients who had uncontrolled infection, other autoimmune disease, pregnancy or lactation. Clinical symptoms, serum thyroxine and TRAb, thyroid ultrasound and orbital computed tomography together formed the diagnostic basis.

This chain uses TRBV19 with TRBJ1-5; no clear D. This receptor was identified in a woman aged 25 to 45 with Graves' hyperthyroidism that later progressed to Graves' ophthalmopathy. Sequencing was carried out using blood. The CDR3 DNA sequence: TGTGCCAGTAACGTCGGGAGATATAGCAATCAGCCCCAGCATTTT. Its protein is CASNVGRYSNQPQHF. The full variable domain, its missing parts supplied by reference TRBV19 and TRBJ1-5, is DGGITQSPKYLFRKEGQNVTLSCEQNLNHDAMYWYRQDPGQGLRLIYYSQIVNDFQKGDIAEGYSVSREKKESFPLTVTSAQKNPTAFYLCASNVGRYSNQPQHFGDGTRLSIL.